This passage covers 15 T cell receptor beta chains from one sample sequenced in a study of identical twins. TCRdb re-analysed the 5' RACE reads in MiXCR, keeping a single row per CDR3 protein. The sample consists of about 690,000 distinct CDR3 sequences, around 6% of them appearing once. Sequencing was done on a sample of naive T cells sorted from blood. These receptor sequences come from a man aged 18 to 29 in good health.

This clonotype was counted between two and nine times. This chain uses TRBV9 with TRBJ2-1, with 7 bases lining up with TRBD2. V lost 0 bases to trimming and J lost 10 bases; unmatched junction nucleotides: 10. The CDR3 totals 15 residues. Germline CDR1 reads SGDLS; CDR2 reads YYNGEE. The CDR3: CASSVGLAVVEEQFF. The DNA for the CDR3 is TGTGCCAGCAGCGTAGGCCTAGCGGTCGTCGAAGAGCAGTTCTTC.

This clonotype has more than one count but fewer than ten. J is TRBJ2-3 and V is TRBV7-2; D is undetermined. The CDR3 sequence is 14 residues long. V lost 3 bases and J 0 bases, leaving 7 bases between the germline ends. The germline CDR1 and CDR2 sequences are SGHTA and FQGNSA. The CDR3 sequence: CASSFTSSTDTQYF. As DNA, the CDR3 is TGTGCCAGCAGCTTCACCTCTAGCACAGATACGCAGTATTTT.

The V gene is TRBV5-1, the J gene TRBJ2-7; 8 bases fit TRBD2. Germline assignment: CDR1 SGHRS and CDR2 YFSETQ. The CDR3 loop spans 15 amino acids. Trimming at V came to 2 bases and at J to 1 base, leaving 5 bases not matched to a gene. CDR3 coding DNA: TGCGCCAGCAGCTTCCGGGAGGGCTATTCCTACGAGCAGTACTTC. Residues: CASSFREGYSYEQYF. The full variable domain, in which reference TRBV5-1 and TRBJ2-7 provide the parts outside the CDR3, is KAGVTQTPRYLIKTRGQQVTLSCSPISGHRSVSWYQQTPGQGLQFLFEYFSETQRNKGNFPGRFSGRQFSNSRSEMNVSTLELGDSALYLCASSFREGYSYEQYFGPGTRLTVT.

This clonotype came up a few times. The rearrangement uses TRBV20-1 and TRBJ2-3; D is perhaps TRBD1 or TRBD2 (5 bases each). From germline, CDR1 is DFQATT and CDR2 SNEGSKA (reference sequence). V was pared by 5 bases and J by 4 bases, with 13 bases between. This CDR3 spans 13 amino acids. The CDR3 coding sequence is TGCAGTGCTCTGGGGCTAGCTGCAGATACGCAGTATTTT. Translating gives CSALGLAADTQYF.

This clonotype was observed a few times. This chain links TRBV4-3 with TRBJ2-7; D is unresolved. Trimming cost V 5 bases and J 0 bases, with 14 bases left between them. Germline V CDR1 and CDR2: LGHNA, YSLEER. The CDR3 sequence is 15 residues long. The CDR3 region is CASSDGTEPSYEQYF. The DNA of the CDR3 is TGCGCCAGCAGCGACGGCACCGAACCCTCCTACGAGCAGTACTTC.

This clonotype was observed many times. This chain links TRBV6-2 or TRBV6-3 with TRBJ1-5; 9 nucleotides align to TRBD1. The CDR3 contains 15 residues. With V trimmed by 3 bases and J by 1 base, 1 base remained unmatched. Germline V gene data show CDR1 as MNHEY and CDR2 as SVGEGT. The CDR3 reads CASSYGTGSNQPQHF. In DNA form, the CDR3 reads TGTGCCAGCAGTTATGGGACAGGGAGCAATCAGCCCCAGCATTTT.

Worth noting for this clonotype: A much more abundant neighbour one base away suggests this may be a read error. The gene calls are TRBV29-1 and TRBJ2-3, with D possibly being TRBD1 (7 bases). The CDR3 is 13 amino acids. The germline CDR1 and CDR2 sequences are SQVTM and ANQGSEA. For the CDR3, the DNA is TGCTGCGTTGAAGATCAGGGGGGTGATACGCAGTATTTT. Amino acid sequence: CCVEDQGGDTQYF.

This clonotype was found a few times. This rearrangement joins TRBV12-3 or TRBV12-4 to TRBJ1-3; D gene unclear. CDR3 size: 15 residues. V was pared by 4 bases and J by 0 bases, with 10 bases between. Here the CDR3 DNA reads TGTGCCAGCAGTTCCGGCAGCCCCTCTGGAAACACCATATATTTT. Amino acid sequence: CASSSGSPSGNTIYF.

In this sample, this clonotype turned up many times. This chain uses TRBV20-1 with TRBJ2-1, with TRBD2 identical over 12 bases. With V trimmed by 2 bases and J by 8 bases, 13 bases remained unmatched. Germline-derived CDR1 and CDR2 are DFQATT and SNEGSKA (reference sequence). The CDR3 has 17 residues. CDR3 DNA sequence: TGCAGTGCTAGACGAGTCCCGACTAGCGGGAGTGCCCATGAGCAGTTCTTC. Amino acids: CSARRVPTSGSAHEQFF.

This chain connects TRBV6-5 to TRBJ2-7; 7 bases fit TRBD1. There are 15 residues in the CDR3. Trimming removed 2 bases from V and 4 bases from J; junction bases left unmatched: 8. The V gene's germline CDR1 is MNHEY and CDR2 SVGAGI. CDR3 in amino acids: CASSYTWDSEYEQYF. DNA of the CDR3: TGTGCCAGCAGTTACACCTGGGACAGCGAATACGAGCAGTACTTC.

The chain recombines TRBV30 with TRBJ2-3; no reliable D call. The CDR3 has 13 residues. Germline lookup yields CDR1 GTSNPN and CDR2 SVGIG (reference sequence). Trimming took 2 bases from V and 3 from J, leaving 9 bases between them. The CDR3 here is CAWSFELTDTQYF. The CDR3 DNA sequence: TGTGCCTGGAGTTTCGAGTTGACAGATACGCAGTATTTT.

This clonotype occurred a few times. This sequence joins TRBV5-1 and TRBJ2-2, with a tentative D call TRBD1 (6 bases). V lost 0 bases and J lost 5, with 14 bases in between. Germline CDR1 is SGHRS and CDR2 is YFSETQ. The CDR3 extends over 16 amino acids. CDR3 coding DNA: TGCGCCAGCAGCTTGGAGTTGGGGGCCGGTACCGGGGAGCTGTTTTTT. Protein sequence: CASSLELGAGTGELFF.

This clonotype was counted at least ten times. The V gene is TRBV7-9, the J gene TRBJ1-1; 10 bases are a match to TRBD1. The V gene end was trimmed by 1 base and the J gene end by 10 bases; junction bases not matched to a gene: 6. The germline gives CDR1 SEHNR, CDR2 FQNEAQ (reference sequence). This CDR3 has 14 residues. CDR3: CASSLGGQGDGAFF. The CDR3 DNA reads as TGTGCCAGCAGCTTAGGAGGACAGGGGGATGGAGCTTTCTTT.

This clonotype occurred many times. This chain uses TRBV5-1 with TRBJ2-1; the match to TRBD2 covers 10 bases. The CDR3 is 16 amino acids. With 0 bases clipped from V and 10 bases from J, the junction kept 10 bases outside the gene matches. Germline CDR1 and CDR2: SGHRS and YFSETQ. CDR3: CASSLEGRLAGVEQFF. The CDR3 DNA reads as TGCGCCAGCAGCTTGGAAGGTCGGCTAGCGGGAGTAGAGCAGTTCTTC.

This clonotype was found a few times. The chain employs TRBV30 and TRBJ2-2, with unresolved D. The V and J ends lost 0 bases and 9 bases respectively, with 5 bases between them. Germline-derived CDR1 and CDR2 are GTSNPN and SVGIG (reference sequence). CDR3 length: 11 amino acids. The CDR3 DNA is TGTGCCTGGAGTGTCCGGAGGGAGCTGTTTTTT. It is translated as CAWSVRRELFF.